This passage covers 21 T cell receptor beta chains from one sample sequenced in a study of blood T cell repertoires in COVID-19. TCRdb's copy holds only in-frame clones and misses some; the assay was immunoSEQ multiplex PCR. The sample gives about 39,000 clones, about 81% of which show up once; less than 50% is in the top ten. The material sequenced was peripheral blood. The receptors were sampled from a human donor in a cohort sampled during active or convalescent COVID-19. The donor label of this sample is uncertain.

The chain is built from TRBV3-1 (or the pseudogene TRBV3-2) and TRBJ2-3; 8 bases line up with TRBD2. The CDR3 sequence is 15 residues long. J gave up 5 bases and V 7 bases, and 11 bases lay outside the gene matches. The germline CDR1 and CDR2 sequences are LGHDT and YNNKEL (reference sequence). CDR3 sequence: CASKIRAGAEDTQYF. CDR3 nucleotides: TGTGCCAGCAAAATTCGAGCGGGAGCGGAAGATACGCAGTATTTT.

This chain connects TRBV6-5 to TRBJ2-1, with 9 nucleotides matching TRBD2. From germline, CDR1 is MNHEY and CDR2 SVGAGI. CDR3 length: 15 residues. V trimming: 5 bases; J trimming: 2 bases; junction bases outside the gene matches: 4. CDR3 amino acids: CASSRSGGAYNEQFF. The CDR3 DNA is TGTGCCAGCAGTCGTAGCGGGGGCGCCTACAATGAGCAGTTCTTC.

This clone was recorded a few times. The chain employs TRBV6-6 and TRBJ2-7, with D possibly being TRBD2 (5 bases). The V end was cut by 5 bases, the J end by 3 bases, with 23 bases between. There are 17 residues in the CDR3. Germline V gene data show CDR1 as MNHNY and CDR2 as SVGAGI (reference sequence). CDR3 nucleotide sequence: TGTGCCAGCAGTGGATCCGGCGGGTCTCGATGGGGCTACGAGCAGTACTTC. Translated: CASSGSGGSRWGYEQYF.

The chain employs TRBV19 and TRBJ2-1, with a tentative D call TRBD2 (6 bases). This CDR3 contains 13 residues. From germline, CDR1 is LNHDA and CDR2 SQIVND (reference sequence). V dropped 3 bases and J dropped 6 bases, with 9 bases sitting between them. The CDR3 loop reads CASSIRGVNEQFF. In DNA form, the CDR3 reads TGTGCCAGTAGTATCCGCGGGGTCAATGAGCAGTTCTTC.

V and J are TRBV5-6 and TRBJ1-2; 10 nucleotides agree with TRBD1. Germline CDR1 and CDR2: SGHDT and YYEEEE. J lost 4 bases, V lost 3 bases, and 3 bases had no gene match. This CDR3 comprises 14 residues. CDR3 nucleotides: TGTGCCAGCAGCTGGGACAGGGGCGGCTATGGCTACACCTTC. Its translation is CASSWDRGGYGYTF.

This rearrangement joins TRBV4-2 to TRBJ2-2; D is possibly TRBD2 (6 bases). Germline V gene data show CDR1 as LGHNA and CDR2 as YNFKEQ. V was cut by 1 base and J by 2 bases, with 14 bases left in between. The CDR3 runs to 17 residues. CDR3 in amino acids: CASSQGDWTPNTGELFF. The DNA of the CDR3 is TGTGCCAGCAGCCAAGGGGACTGGACTCCCAACACCGGGGAGCTGTTTTTT.

A few counts support this clone. The rearrangement joins TRBV7-2 to TRBJ2-1; 12 bases fit TRBD2. Germline trimming cut 3 bases from V and 13 bases from J; bases unmatched to any gene: 10. Germline V gene data show CDR1 as SGHTA and CDR2 as FQGNSA. The CDR3 is 15 amino acids. The CDR3 sequence: CASSFPRLAGEEQFF. The CDR3 nucleotides are TGTGCCAGCAGCTTTCCCCGACTAGCGGGAGAAGAACAGTTCTTC. The whole variable domain, filled in from reference TRBV7-2 and TRBJ2-1, reads GAGVSQSPSNKVTEKGKDVELRCDPISGHTALYWYRQSLGQGLEFLIYFQGNSAPDKSGLPSDRFSAERTGGSVSTLTIQRTQQEDSAVYLCASSFPRLAGEEQFFGPGTRLTVL.

This clone was recorded once. The J gene is TRBJ1-5, the V gene TRBV29-1; 8 bases match TRBD1. J lost 3 bases, V lost 7 bases, and 5 bases had no gene match. The CDR3 consists of 13 residues. The germline V gene encodes CDR1 SQVTM and CDR2 ANQGSEA. The CDR3 bases are TGCAGCGCCTCGGACAGGGCCAATCAGCCCCAGCATTTT. This translates into CSASDRANQPQHF.

This chain connects TRBV7-6 to TRBJ2-3; 11 bases map to TRBD2. Germline V gene sequence: CDR1 SGHVS, CDR2 FNYEAQ. V was clipped by 4 bases and J by 0 bases; unmatched bases: 6. The CDR3 consists of 17 residues. The CDR3 loop is CASSSGLAGSSTDTQYF. Written as DNA, the CDR3 is TGTGCCAGCAGCTCCGGACTAGCGGGTAGTAGCACAGATACGCAGTATTTT.

This clone occurred a few times. J is TRBJ1-2 and V is TRBV5-1, with D uncertain. The CDR3 spans 13 residues. CDR1 and CDR2 (germline): SGHRS, YFSETQ. The germline V and J ends were trimmed by 5 bases and 1 base, with 9 bases remaining between them. The CDR3, as DNA: TGCGCCAGCAGTTTCGAGGTTAACTATGGCTACACCTTC. It specifies CASSFEVNYGYTF.

The chain links TRBV6-5 to TRBJ2-2; D gene ambiguous. CDR1 MNHEY and CDR2 SVGAGI come from the germline V gene. V lost 10 bases, J lost 2 bases, and 14 bases lay in between. The CDR3 runs to 14 residues. CDR3 sequence reads: CAIKRFANTGELFF. As DNA, the CDR3 is TGTGCCATAAAGCGCTTTGCCAACACCGGGGAGCTGTTTTTT.

V gene TRBV3-1 (or the pseudogene TRBV3-2) combines with J gene TRBJ2-1; 14 nucleotides match TRBD2. Per the germline V gene, CDR1 is LGHDT and CDR2 is YNNKEL (reference sequence). This CDR3 is 17 amino acids long. Trimming took 0 bases from V and 11 from J; bases not matched to a gene: 9. CDR3 bases: TGTGCCAGCAGCCAAGAAATCGGACTAGCGGGAGGTAAAAAGCAGTTCTTC. Its protein is CASSQEIGLAGGKKQFF.

The chain has TRBV27 and TRBJ2-7; 13 nucleotides agree with TRBD2. Losses at the gene ends were 2 bases for V and 4 bases for J; bases not matched to a gene: 5. The CDR3 extends over 16 amino acids. CDR1 and CDR2 (germline): MNHEY, SMNVEV (reference sequence). The DNA of the CDR3 is TGTGCCAGCAGTTTAGGACTAGCGGGAGATGGGTACGAGCAGTACTTC. Translation: CASSLGLAGDGYEQYF.

The table lists this clone with a count of one. This chain connects TRBV12-2 to TRBJ2-1; TRBD2, as called in the table, went unchecked against the DNA. TRBV12-2 is a known pseudogene. This CDR3 is built from 18 residues. The CDR3 is CASRLARLIAGSYNEQFF. CDR3 bases: TGTGCAAGTCGCTTAGCCCGGTTGATAGCGGGGTCTTACAATGAGCAGTTCTTC.

The J gene is TRBJ1-2, the V gene TRBV7-6; 8 positions agree with TRBD1. V was pared by 5 bases and J by 2 bases, with 10 bases of the junction left unmatched. CDR3 length: 16 amino acids. The germline CDR1 and CDR2 sequences are SGHVS and FNYEAQ. CDR3: CASSPTPTGGNYGYTF. The CDR3 nucleotides are TGTGCCAGCAGCCCAACCCCAACAGGGGGGAACTATGGCTACACCTTC.

V usage is TRBV4-2 and J usage is TRBJ2-7; 10 nucleotides align to TRBD2. Germline CDR1 is LGHNA and CDR2 is YNFKEQ. This CDR3 is 15 amino acids long. V shed 5 bases, J shed 0 bases, and the junction held 4 bases outside the gene matches. The DNA of the CDR3 is TGTGCCAGCAGCAATAGCGGGAGGAGCTCCTACGAGCAGTACTTC. As protein: CASSNSGRSSYEQYF.

The V and J genes are TRBV4-3 and TRBJ1-5; 8 nucleotides line up with TRBD1. In germline, CDR1 is LGHNA, CDR2 YSLEER. The CDR3 has 15 residues. V was clipped by 3 bases and J by 7 bases; unmatched bases: 8. CDR3 nucleotide sequence: TGCGCCAGCAGCCAGTCGTGGCAGGGGGCGCAGCCCCAGCATTTT. Translation gives CASSQSWQGAQPQHF.

The rearrangement uses TRBV3-1 (or the pseudogene TRBV3-2) and TRBJ2-5; D not certain. The CDR3 has 14 amino acids. Germline loops: CDR1 LGHDT, CDR2 YNNKEL (reference sequence). V lost 1 base, J lost 2 bases, and 8 bases lay in between. This CDR3 reads CASSQGIVQETQYF. In nucleotides, the CDR3 is TGTGCCAGCAGCCAAGGCATAGTTCAAGAGACCCAGTACTTC.

This chain connects TRBV27 to TRBJ1-6; the D gene is possibly TRBD1 (6 bases). Germline lookup yields CDR1 MNHEY and CDR2 SMNVEV (reference sequence). V lost 10 bases to trimming and J lost 5 bases, with 9 bases between them. The CDR3 loop spans 12 amino acids. The CDR3 bases are TGTGCCACCAGGGGCAATAATTCACCCCTCCACTTT. It yields the protein CATRGNNSPLHF.

J is TRBJ2-1 and V is TRBV5-1, with 8 positions matching TRBD1. The V gene's germline CDR1 is SGHRS and CDR2 YFSETQ. This CDR3 is 14 amino acids long. With V trimmed by 2 bases and J by 7 bases, 5 bases remained unmatched. The CDR3 sequence: CASSFGTGGNEQFF. The DNA for the CDR3 is TGCGCCAGCAGCTTCGGGACAGGAGGTAATGAGCAGTTCTTC.

V is TRBV7-9 and J is TRBJ1-1; the match to TRBD1 covers 8 bases. Germline V gives CDR1 SEHNR, CDR2 FQNEAQ (reference sequence). V trimming: 5 bases; J trimming: 2 bases; junction bases outside the gene matches: 4. This CDR3 contains 14 residues. DNA for the CDR3: TGTGCCAGCAGCACGGGACAGGCCAACACTGAAGCTTTCTTT. Protein product: CASSTGQANTEAFF.